This T cell receptor beta chain was obtained from a study of CD8 T cells in ankylosing spondylitis (dated by TCRdb to about 2017). For the study in its entirety: T cell receptor beta repertoires were profiled in healthy donors and ankylosing spondylitis patients so that disease-linked TCR variants could be found. In total, the full study cohort was made up of some 110 healthy donors and 25 ankylosing spondylitis patients. Peripheral blood was sampled, and synovial fluid was additionally collected from ankylosing spondylitis patients.

CDR1 is given as SGHDT and CDR2 as YYEEEE, both from the germline V gene. Including cysteine and phenylalanine, the CDR3 has 13 amino acids. Only the CDR3 region is kept as DNA, spanning 39 bases read in frame from base 1. The V end loses 1 base and the J end loses 4 bases, and a stretch of 9 bases separates them. As to this clonotype: Its antigen remains unidentified. No base quality information exists; no much larger clone differs at one position.

Data came from an Illumina HiSeq 2500. Quantitative 5'-RACE with molecular barcodes was the method used to prepare the TCR beta libraries. Per the authors' processing: To identify disease-linked TCR variants, a new computational method was used, one built on a probabilistic model of VDJ rearrangement. TCRdb reanalyzed the raw reads on its own, using fastp at Q25 for trimming and MiXCR for clone calling, and kept in-frame beta chains. Rows with one shared CDR3 protein collapse into an entry with the most common genes and DNA. TCRdb's processing, not the study's, gives the V and J calls here. Here the sample has about 360,000 distinct CDR3 sequences; more than 20% occur a single time. In total, the top ten clones hold roughly 14% of the sample. Results and caveats for the whole study, not just this receptor: Some motif variants were previously reported in synovial fluid and blood of reactive arthritis patients, suggesting common disease-initiation mechanisms. A TCR beta motif of several highly homologous amino acid variants appeared characteristic of blood from ankylosing spondylitis patients. Significant enrichment of the disease-linked clones was reported in matched synovial fluid samples from ankylosing spondylitis patients. The disease-linked clones showed a CD8+ phenotype and occurred at relatively low frequencies in peripheral blood.

The source material was blood, either unsorted or a sorted T cell fraction (not recorded which). The TCR was taken from a male donor with ankylosing spondylitis or in good health (not recorded which). The rearranged chain carries TRBV5-6 and TRBJ2-7; no D gene call is confident. The sequenced DNA: TGTGCCAGCAGCTTGAGTCCGTGGTACGAGCAGTACTTC. Its translation reads: CASSLSPWYEQYF.